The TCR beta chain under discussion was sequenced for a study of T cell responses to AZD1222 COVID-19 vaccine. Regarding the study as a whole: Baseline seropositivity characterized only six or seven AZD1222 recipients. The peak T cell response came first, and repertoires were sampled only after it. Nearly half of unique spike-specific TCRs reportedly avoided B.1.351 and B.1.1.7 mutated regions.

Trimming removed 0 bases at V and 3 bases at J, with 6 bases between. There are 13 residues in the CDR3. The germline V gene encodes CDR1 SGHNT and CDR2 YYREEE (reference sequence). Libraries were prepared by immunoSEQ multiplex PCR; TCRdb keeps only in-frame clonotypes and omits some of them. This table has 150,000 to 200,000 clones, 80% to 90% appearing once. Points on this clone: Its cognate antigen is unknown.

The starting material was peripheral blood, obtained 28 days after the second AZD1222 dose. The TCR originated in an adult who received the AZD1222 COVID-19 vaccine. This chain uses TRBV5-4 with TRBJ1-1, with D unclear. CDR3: CASSLGRDTEAFF. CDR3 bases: TGTGCCAGCAGCTTGGGTCGGGACACTGAAGCTTTCTTT. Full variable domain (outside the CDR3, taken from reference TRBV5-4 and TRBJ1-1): ETGVTQSPTHLIKTRGQQVTLRCSSQSGHNTVSWYQQALGQGPQFIFQYYREEENGRGNFPPRFSGLQFPNYSSELNVNALELDDSALYLCASSLGRDTEAFFGQGTRLTVV.